The clone carrying this T cell receptor beta chain was picked up many times. Its antigen is not identified. A TCRbeta library incorporating unique molecular identifiers was prepared. Each CDR3 protein gets one entry after TCRdb re-called the PCR reads with MiXCR. The table includes hundreds of thousands of distinct CDR3 sequences, over 10% detected once. These data are taken from a study of T-cell reconstitution after alpha-beta-depleted transplantation in children. Study-level results: Diversity of TCRbeta at day 60 was high in some patients, arising from surviving recipient T cells and thymic progenitors.

Germline V gene sequence: CDR1 SGHRS, CDR2 YFSETQ. Trimming pared 0 bases from V and 5 bases from J, leaving 5 bases between. The CDR3 is 13 residues long. Specimen: PBMCs, collected before TCRalphabeta/CD19-depleted stem cell transplant. The chain joins TRBV5-1 to TRBJ2-2; TRBD1 might be the D (5 bases). This receptor was taken from a girl aged 2-15 years with congenital amegakaryocytic thrombocytopenia, due to receive a stem cell transplant. The CDR3 DNA is TGCGCCAGCAGCTTGGGACAGACCGGGGAGCTGTTTTTT. This translates into CASSLGQTGELFF.